Sequencing of this TCR beta chain was carried out in a study of shared clonotypes between healthy human individuals. General study results and limits: Rarefaction showed that sequencing of sorted subsets was incomplete (despite large depth). The study generally estimated greater richness for naive than memory subsets.

Germline lookup yields CDR1 SGHDT and CDR2 YYEEEE. The CDR3 has 14 amino acids. Trimming took 4 bases from V and 4 from J; bases not matched to a gene: 5. Details on this clone: Its antigen is still unknown.

A CD45RA-negative memory subset and a CD45RA+ naive subset were separated from the CD4+ cells. A deep-level run was used for the assay. Profiling relied on immunoSEQ multiplex PCR, and the TCRdb table lists in-frame clones only, not all of them. The sample records 300,000 to 400,000 clones, 73% being singletons. This clonotype was obtained from a man aged 25-45 years in good health. Source material: memory CD4+ T cells sorted from blood. As for subset: CD45RA-negative fraction. V gene TRBV5-6 combines with J gene TRBJ1-3; 7 nucleotides match TRBD1. The CDR3 nucleotides read TGTGCCAGCAGCGAACCGGGACAGGGAAACACCATATATTTT. Protein sequence: CASSEPGQGNTIYF.